This TCR beta chain was sequenced for a study of T-cell memory formation after mild COVID-19. TCRdb fed the 5' RACE reads into MiXCR, producing one record per CDR3 protein. The sample shows 80,000 to 90,000 distinct CDR3 sequences, 20% to 25% of them seen only once. The CDR3 is made up of 13 amino acids. Input material: PBMCs or a T cell subset sorted from them (not recorded which). J is TRBJ1-3 and V is TRBV12-2; the listed D gene, TRBD1, was not tested against the DNA. TRBV12-2 is flagged as a pseudogene. The sequence came from a man aged 18 to 30 who had mild COVID-19 (a few samples of this study predate the infection). Cell type and time point are not known. This chain's CDR3 is CASRTPGGNTIYF. CDR3 nucleotides: TGTGCAAGTCGCACCCCTGGTGGAAACACCATATATTTT.